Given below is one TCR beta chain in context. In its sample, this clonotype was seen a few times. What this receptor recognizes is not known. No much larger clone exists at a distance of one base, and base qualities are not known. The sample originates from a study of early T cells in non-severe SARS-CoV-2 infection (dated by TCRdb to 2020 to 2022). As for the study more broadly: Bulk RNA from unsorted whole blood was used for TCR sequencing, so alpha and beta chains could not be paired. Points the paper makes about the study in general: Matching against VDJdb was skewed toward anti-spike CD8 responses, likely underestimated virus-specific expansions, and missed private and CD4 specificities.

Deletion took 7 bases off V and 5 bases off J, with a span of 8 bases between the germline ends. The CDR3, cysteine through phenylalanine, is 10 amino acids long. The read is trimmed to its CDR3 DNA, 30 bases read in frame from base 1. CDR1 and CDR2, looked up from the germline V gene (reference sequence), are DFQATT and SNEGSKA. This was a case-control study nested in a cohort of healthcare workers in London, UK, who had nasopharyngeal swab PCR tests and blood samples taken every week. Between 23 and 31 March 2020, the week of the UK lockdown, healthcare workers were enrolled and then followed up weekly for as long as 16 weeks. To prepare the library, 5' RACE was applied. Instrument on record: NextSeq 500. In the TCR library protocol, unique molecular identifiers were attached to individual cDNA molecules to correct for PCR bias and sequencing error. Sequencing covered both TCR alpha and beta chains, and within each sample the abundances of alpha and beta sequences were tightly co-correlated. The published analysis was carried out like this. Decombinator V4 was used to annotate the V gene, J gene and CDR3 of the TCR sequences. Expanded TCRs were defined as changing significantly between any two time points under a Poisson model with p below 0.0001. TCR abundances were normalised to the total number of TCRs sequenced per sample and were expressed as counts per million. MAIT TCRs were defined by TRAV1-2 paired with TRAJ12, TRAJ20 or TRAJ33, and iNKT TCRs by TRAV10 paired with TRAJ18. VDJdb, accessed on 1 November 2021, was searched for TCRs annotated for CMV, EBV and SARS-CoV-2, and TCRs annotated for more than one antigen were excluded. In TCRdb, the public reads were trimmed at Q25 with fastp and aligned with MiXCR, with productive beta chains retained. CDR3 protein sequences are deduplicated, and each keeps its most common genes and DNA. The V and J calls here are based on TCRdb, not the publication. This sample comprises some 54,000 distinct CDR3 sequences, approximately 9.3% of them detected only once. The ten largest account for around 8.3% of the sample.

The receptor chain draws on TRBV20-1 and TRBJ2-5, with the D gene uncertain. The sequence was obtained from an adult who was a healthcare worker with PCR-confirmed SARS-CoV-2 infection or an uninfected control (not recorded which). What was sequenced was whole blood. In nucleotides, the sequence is TGCAGTGGCACACGGGAGACCCAGTACTTC. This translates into CSGTRETQYF.